This T cell receptor (beta chain) derives from a study of CD8+ T cells in alopecia areata. Whole-study findings and limits: Scalp clonality and expanded CD8+ clones among the top 100 fell significantly with tofacitinib.

Treatment: oral pan-JAK inhibitor, 5-10 mg twice daily. Notes on this clone: Its antigen is still unknown.

Extraction of RNA preceded its reverse transcription into cDNA, which served as the sequencing template. Method: immunoSEQ multiplex PCR; TCRdb's copy keeps in-frame clones and lacks some. The sample lists 200,000 to 250,000 clones; less than 65% were seen once. The J segment lost 4 bases and the V segment lost 0 bases, leaving 9 bases of the junction unmatched. The CDR3 has 17 residues. Germline V CDR1 and CDR2: LGHNA, YNFKEQ. This rearrangement joins TRBV4-2 to TRBJ1-2; 9 nucleotides agree with TRBD1. Source: CD4+ T cells sorted from blood, taken at week 4, from a patient treated with tofacitinib. This clonotype was obtained from a human donor with alopecia areata. The CDR3 is CASSQEVGQGRFYGYTF. DNA of the CDR3: TGTGCCAGCAGCCAAGAGGTTGGACAGGGGAGGTTCTATGGCTACACCTTC.